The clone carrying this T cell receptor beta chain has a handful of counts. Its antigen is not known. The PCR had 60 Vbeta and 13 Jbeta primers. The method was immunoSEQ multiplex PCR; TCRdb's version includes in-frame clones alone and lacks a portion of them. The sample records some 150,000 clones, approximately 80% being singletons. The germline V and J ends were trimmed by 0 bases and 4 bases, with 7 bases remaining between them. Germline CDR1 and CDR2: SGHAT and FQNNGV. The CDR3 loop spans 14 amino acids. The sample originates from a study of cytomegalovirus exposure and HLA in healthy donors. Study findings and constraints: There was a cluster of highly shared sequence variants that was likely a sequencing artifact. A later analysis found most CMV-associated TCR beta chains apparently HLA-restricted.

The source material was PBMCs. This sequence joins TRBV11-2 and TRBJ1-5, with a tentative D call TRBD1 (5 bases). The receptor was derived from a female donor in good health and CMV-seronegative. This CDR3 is CASSLDGGNQPQHF. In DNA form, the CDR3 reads TGTGCCAGCAGCTTAGATGGGGGGAATCAGCCCCAGCATTTT.